This T cell receptor beta chain stems from a study of blood T cells in healthy people across ages. Study-level results: Roughly linear age-related decline in beta diversity appeared, significant by age 40. Estimated diversity across one million T cells was deemed an underestimate.

Sample donors were healthy Caucasian individuals that came from Russia, aged 6 to 90. Approximately 10 milliliters was the volume of peripheral blood drawn from each donor. About this clonotype itself: Antigen: not known.

The J segment lost 14 bases and the V segment lost 0 bases, leaving 4 bases of the junction unmatched. Germline V gene data show CDR1 as SGHAT and CDR2 as FQNNGV. The CDR3 has 12 residues. A second PCR, run for roughly 7 to 12 cycles, used a sample-barcoded 5' primer plus a J-beta primer mix. TCRdb reprocessed the 5' RACE reads with MiXCR, giving one entry per CDR3 protein. The table shows about 1.8 million distinct CDR3 sequences, with roughly 49% occurring only once. The source of this sequence is a woman between 40 and 50 years old in good health. The chain is built from TRBV11-2 and TRBJ2-3; 8 positions match TRBD1. Specimen: blood. Here the CDR3 DNA reads TGTGCCAGCAGCTTAGACAGGGGGCGCGGGTATTTT. Translated, it gives CASSLDRGRGYF.